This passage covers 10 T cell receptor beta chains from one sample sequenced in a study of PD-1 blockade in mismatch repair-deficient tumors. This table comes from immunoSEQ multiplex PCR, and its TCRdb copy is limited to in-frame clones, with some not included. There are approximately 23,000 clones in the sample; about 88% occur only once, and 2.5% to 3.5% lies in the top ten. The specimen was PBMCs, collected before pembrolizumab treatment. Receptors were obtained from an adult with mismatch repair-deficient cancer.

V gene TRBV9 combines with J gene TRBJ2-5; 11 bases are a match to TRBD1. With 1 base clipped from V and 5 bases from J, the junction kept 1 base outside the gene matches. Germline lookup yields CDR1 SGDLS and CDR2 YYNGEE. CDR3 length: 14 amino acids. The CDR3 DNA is TGTGCCAGCAGCGTACGGGACAGGGGGGAGACCCAGTACTTC. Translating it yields CASSVRDRGETQYF.

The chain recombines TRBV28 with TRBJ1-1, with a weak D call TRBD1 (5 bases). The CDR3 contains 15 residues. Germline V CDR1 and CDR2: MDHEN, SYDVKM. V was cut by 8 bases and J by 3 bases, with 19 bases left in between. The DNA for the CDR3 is TGTGCCAGCCGCGGAGGGGCCCGAGGTGACACTGAAGCTTTCTTT. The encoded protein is CASRGGARGDTEAFF.

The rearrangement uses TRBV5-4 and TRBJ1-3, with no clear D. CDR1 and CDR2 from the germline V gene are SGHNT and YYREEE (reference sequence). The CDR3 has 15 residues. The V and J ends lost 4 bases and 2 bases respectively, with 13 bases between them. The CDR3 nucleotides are TGTGCCAGCAGCCGCGCTGGAGGGCCTGGAAACACCATATATTTT. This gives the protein CASSRAGGPGNTIYF.

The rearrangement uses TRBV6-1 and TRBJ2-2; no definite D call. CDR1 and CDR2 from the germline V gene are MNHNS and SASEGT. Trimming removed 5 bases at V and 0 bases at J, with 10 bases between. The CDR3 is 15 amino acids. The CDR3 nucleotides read TGTGCCAGCAGTTTTCGACAAGCGAACACCGGGGAGCTGTTTTTT. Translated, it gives CASSFRQANTGELFF.

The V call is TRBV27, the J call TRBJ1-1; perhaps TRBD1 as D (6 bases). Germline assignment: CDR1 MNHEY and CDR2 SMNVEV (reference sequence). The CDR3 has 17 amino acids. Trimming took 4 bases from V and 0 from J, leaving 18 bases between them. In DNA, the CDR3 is TGTGCCAGCAGTTCTTTTCCAGGGGCGTCCATGAACACTGAAGCTTTCTTT. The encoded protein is CASSSFPGASMNTEAFF.

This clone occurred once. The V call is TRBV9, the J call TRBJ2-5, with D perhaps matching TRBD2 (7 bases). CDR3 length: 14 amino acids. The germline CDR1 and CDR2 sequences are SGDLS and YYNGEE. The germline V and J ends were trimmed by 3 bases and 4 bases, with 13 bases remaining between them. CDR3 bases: TGTGCCAGCAGCGGGAGGGGGGGGCCAGAGACCCAGTACTTC. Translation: CASSGRGGPETQYF. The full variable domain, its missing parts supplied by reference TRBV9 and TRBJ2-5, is DSGVTQTPKHLITATGQRVTLRCSPRSGDLSVYWYQQSLDQGLQFLIQYYNGEERAKGNILERFSAQQFPDLHSELNLSSLELGDSALYFCASSGRGGPETQYFGPGTRLLVL.

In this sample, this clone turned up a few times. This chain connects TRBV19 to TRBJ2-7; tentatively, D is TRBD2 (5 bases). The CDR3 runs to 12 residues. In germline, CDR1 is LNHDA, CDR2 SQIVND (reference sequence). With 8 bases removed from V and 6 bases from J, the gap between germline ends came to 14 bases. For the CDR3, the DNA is TGTGCCAGTTCTACTAGTTTGCGCGAGCAGTACTTC. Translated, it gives CASSTSLREQYF.

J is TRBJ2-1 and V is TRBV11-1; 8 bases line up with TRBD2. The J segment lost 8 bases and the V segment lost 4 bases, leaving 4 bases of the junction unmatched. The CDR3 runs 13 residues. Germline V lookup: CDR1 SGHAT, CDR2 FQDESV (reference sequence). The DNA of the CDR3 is TGTGCCAGCAGCTCAGCGGGAGACTATGAGCAGTTCTTC. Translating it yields CASSSAGDYEQFF.

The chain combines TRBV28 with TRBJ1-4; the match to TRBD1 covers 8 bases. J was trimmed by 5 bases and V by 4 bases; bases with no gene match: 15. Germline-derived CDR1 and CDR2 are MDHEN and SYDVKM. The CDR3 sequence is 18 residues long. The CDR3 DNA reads TGTGCCAGCAGTTCCGGTGGTTTTATCAGGGGGCAAAATGAAAAACTGTTTTTT. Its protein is CASSSGGFIRGQNEKLFF.

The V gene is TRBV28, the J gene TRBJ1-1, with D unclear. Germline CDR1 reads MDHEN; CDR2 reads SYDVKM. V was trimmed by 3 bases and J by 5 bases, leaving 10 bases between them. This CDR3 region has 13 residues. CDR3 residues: CASSFDSLTEAFF. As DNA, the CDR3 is TGTGCCAGCAGTTTTGACTCCCTTACTGAAGCTTTCTTT.